A single sample gave rise to the 19 T cell receptor beta chains below, sequenced in a study of CD8+ T cells in alopecia areata. Treatment of the sample: oral pan-JAK inhibitor, 5-10 mg twice daily. Reverse transcribed after extraction, RNA yielded cDNA as the sequencing template. Profiled with immunoSEQ multiplex PCR; TCRdb holds only in-frame clones, not every one. The table shows 35,000 to 45,000 clones, with roughly 89% occurring only once. The sequenced sample was CD8+ T cells sorted from blood, obtained at week 24, from a patient treated with tofacitinib. The receptors originated from a human donor with alopecia areata.

The J gene is TRBJ2-1, the V gene TRBV5-1, with D unresolved. This CDR3 spans 13 amino acids. V lost 4 bases to trimming and J lost 9 bases, with 14 bases between them. Germline CDR1 SGHRS, CDR2 YFSETQ. CDR3 in amino acids: CASSPTSRPEQFF. In DNA form, the CDR3 reads TGCGCCAGCAGCCCGACCTCTAGACCTGAGCAGTTCTTC.

The chain combines TRBV6-5 with TRBJ1-1, with 7 bases that match TRBD1. The CDR3 extends over 14 amino acids. CDR1 and CDR2 (germline): MNHEY, SVGAGI. V dropped 5 bases and J dropped 4; count of bases not matched to a gene: 7. CDR3 amino acids: CASSHQGGGTEAFF. CDR3 nucleotides: TGTGCCAGCAGTCATCAGGGGGGAGGCACTGAAGCTTTCTTT.

The chain couples TRBV7-9 to TRBJ1-5; TRBD1 might be the D (5 bases). V lost 1 base to trimming and J lost 3 bases, with 7 bases between them. The CDR3 covers 14 residues. Germline V gene sequence: CDR1 SEHNR, CDR2 FQNEAQ (reference sequence). CDR3 in DNA: TGTGCCAGCAGCTTAGGGGGGAACAATCAGCCCCAGCATTTT. This gives the protein CASSLGGNNQPQHF.

The genes are TRBV5-1 and TRBJ2-3; 11 positions agree with TRBD1. The CDR3 runs 16 residues. From germline, CDR1 is SGHRS and CDR2 YFSETQ. The junction had 5 bases not matched to a gene; V was cut back by 0 bases and J by 5 bases. CDR3 residues: CASSLEDRGLGDTQYF. The CDR3 DNA reads as TGCGCCAGCAGCTTGGAGGACAGGGGGCTCGGAGATACGCAGTATTTT. Drawing the rest from reference TRBV5-1 and TRBJ2-3, the complete variable domain is KAGVTQTPRYLIKTRGQQVTLSCSPISGHRSVSWYQQTPGQGLQFLFEYFSETQRNKGNFPGRFSGRQFSNSRSEMNVSTLELGDSALYLCASSLEDRGLGDTQYFGPGTRLTVL.

A single count supports this clone. The chain recombines TRBV4-1 with TRBJ2-1; D tentatively fits TRBD1 or TRBD2 (5 bases each). The CDR3 sequence is 18 residues long. Deletions cut 4 bases from V and 3 bases from J, with 22 bases between. CDR1 and CDR2 (germline): MGHRA, YSYEKL. This CDR3 is CASSPSGTDHPLYNEQFF. DNA of the CDR3: TGCGCCAGCAGCCCCTCCGGGACCGATCACCCCCTCTACAATGAGCAGTTCTTC.

This chain connects TRBV6-6 to TRBJ1-5; the D gene is possibly TRBD1 (6 bases). The germline V and J ends were trimmed by 2 bases and 2 bases, with 13 bases remaining between them. From germline, CDR1 is MNHNY and CDR2 SVGAGI (reference sequence). The CDR3 contains 16 residues. The CDR3 region has the DNA TGTGCCAGCAGTTACCTCCGGGACATAGGCAATCAGCCCCAGCATTTT. The encoded protein is CASSYLRDIGNQPQHF.

Comment on this clone: At one end the junction does not follow the germline gene, possibly because of a read error. The genes are TRBV7-7 and TRBJ2-2; D call uncertain. CDR3 size: 15 residues. The germline CDR1 and CDR2 sequences are SSHAT and FNYEAQ (reference sequence). The CDR3 sequence is CASSPDPRHTGELFF. CDR3 DNA sequence: TGTGCTAGCAGCCCCGACCCACGCCACACCGGGGAGCTGTTTTTT.

The chain links TRBV19 to TRBJ2-2; no definite D call. The germline V and J ends were trimmed by 5 bases and 8 bases, with 9 bases remaining between them. This CDR3 comprises 12 residues. Germline loops: CDR1 LNHDA, CDR2 SQIVND (reference sequence). The CDR3 region is CASSYQTGELFF. DNA for the CDR3: TGTGCCAGTAGTTACCAGACAGGGGAGCTGTTTTTT.

The chain carries TRBV27 and TRBJ2-5, with TRBD1 as a possible D gene (6 bases). Germline V gene sequence: CDR1 MNHEY, CDR2 SMNVEV (reference sequence). Trimming stripped 6 bases from V and 2 bases from J, with 19 bases between. This CDR3 region has 16 residues. CDR3 DNA: TGTGCCAGCAGCCCTCTCGCCGCAGGGGCACAAGAGACCCAGTACTTC. It codes for CASSPLAAGAQETQYF.

The chain links TRBV11-2 to TRBJ2-7; no reliable D call. The CDR3 contains 16 residues. Germline lookup yields CDR1 SGHAT and CDR2 FQNNGV. V was shortened by 1 base and J by 3 bases, with 16 bases between the two germline ends. CDR3 coding DNA: TGTGCCAGCAGCTTAGGCGGCGGTCTAATGGGCTACGAGCAGTACTTC. Translation: CASSLGGGLMGYEQYF.

The chain couples TRBV6-1 to TRBJ1-5, with D possibly matching TRBD1 (5 bases). The V gene's germline CDR1 is MNHNS and CDR2 SASEGT. CDR3 size: 15 residues. V was clipped by 6 bases and J by 4 bases, with 16 bases between them. CDR3 in DNA: TGTGCCAGCAGAGCAGGGTTCATACGAAATCAGCCCCAGCATTTT. It yields the protein CASRAGFIRNQPQHF.

This chain joins TRBV7-9 and TRBJ1-2; 8 nucleotides agree with TRBD1. CDR3 size: 15 residues. V lost 1 base, J lost 5 bases, and 6 bases stayed unmatched. Germline loops: CDR1 SEHNR, CDR2 FQNEAQ (reference sequence). CDR3 DNA: TGTGCCAGCAGCTTAGGACAGGGGACAACTTATGGCTACACCTTC. Its protein is CASSLGQGTTYGYTF.

This chain connects TRBV4-1 to TRBJ2-5, with 9 bases fitting TRBD2. Losses at the gene ends were 0 bases for V and 7 bases for J; bases not matched to a gene: 12. Per the germline V gene, CDR1 is MGHRA and CDR2 is YSYEKL. This CDR3 region has 17 residues. Written as DNA, the CDR3 is TGCGCCAGCAGCCAAGATCGCGGGGCTAGCGGGGCAGGGACCCAGTACTTC. Protein: CASSQDRGASGAGTQYF.

The chain has TRBV28 and TRBJ1-1, with D unresolved. The CDR3 contains 16 residues. Trimming pared 3 bases from V and 1 base from J, leaving 15 bases between. CDR1 MDHEN and CDR2 SYDVKM come from the germline V gene. This CDR3 is CASSLVSVASNTEAFF. The CDR3 DNA is TGTGCCAGCAGTTTGGTGTCGGTGGCTTCGAACACTGAAGCTTTCTTT.

The table lists this clone with a count of one. V and J are TRBV29-1 and TRBJ2-7; TRBD1 matches 8 bases. Germline CDR1 reads SQVTM; CDR2 reads ANQGSEA. There are 15 residues in the CDR3. J lost 3 bases, V lost 3 bases, and 10 bases had no gene match. The CDR3 nucleotides are TGCAGCGTTGAGCCCCCCGGGACAGGCAGCTACGAGCAGTACTTC. Its translation is CSVEPPGTGSYEQYF.

The chain combines TRBV7-9 with TRBJ2-5, with 14 bases lining up with TRBD2. Trimming removed 5 bases from V and 2 bases from J; junction bases left unmatched: 10. This CDR3 has 18 amino acids. Germline loops: CDR1 SEHNR, CDR2 FQNEAQ (reference sequence). The CDR3 DNA reads as TGTGCCAGCAGCCCGACTAGCGGGGGGGCCGGCGGACAAGAGACCCAGTACTTC. This translates into CASSPTSGGAGGQETQYF. Supplemented by reference TRBV7-9 and TRBJ2-5, the full variable domain reads DTGVSQNPRHKITKRGQNVTFRCDPISEHNRLYWYRQTLGQGPEFLTYFQNEAQLEKSRLLSDRFSAERPKGSFSTLEIQRTEQGDSAMYLCASSPTSGGAGGQETQYFGPGTRLLVL.

V usage is TRBV27 and J usage is TRBJ2-2, with D uncertain. This CDR3 is 15 amino acids long. V was cut by 0 bases and J by 9 bases, with 14 bases left in between. Germline V gives CDR1 MNHEY, CDR2 SMNVEV (reference sequence). The CDR3 is CASSLSPARSWELFF. In DNA, the CDR3 is TGTGCCAGCAGTTTATCCCCGGCTCGTTCGTGGGAGCTGTTTTTT.

This clone appeared a few times. This chain links TRBV29-1 with TRBJ2-5; either TRBD1 or TRBD2 may fit D (5 bases each). The CDR3 is made up of 16 amino acids. CDR1 is SQVTM and CDR2 is ANQGSEA in the germline V gene. V was cut by 1 base and J by 4 bases, with 19 bases left in between. The CDR3 region is CSVEGGASSWGETQYF. In nucleotides, the CDR3 is TGCAGCGTTGAAGGTGGGGCTAGCAGTTGGGGAGAGACCCAGTACTTC.

Turning to this clone: Other DNA sequences within the sample encode an identical CDR3. The J gene is TRBJ2-7, the V gene TRBV7-9; maybe TRBD1 (6 bases). Germline assignment: CDR1 SEHNR and CDR2 FQNEAQ (reference sequence). The CDR3 consists of 12 residues. The V end was cut by 5 bases, the J end by 7 bases, with 12 bases between. Here the CDR3 reads CASSLQGYEQYF. The CDR3 DNA sequence: TGTGCCAGCAGCCTCCAGGGGTATGAGCAGTACTTC.